The 31 T cell receptor beta chains presented below share a single source sample, sequenced in a study of blood T cell repertoires in COVID-19. Produced via immunoSEQ multiplex PCR; TCRdb's table is partial and in-frame only. The sample lists roughly 200,000 clones, roughly 84% occurring once. The source material was peripheral blood. The receptors were sampled from a middle-aged man with active or convalescent COVID-19.

The table lists this clone with a count of one. CDR3 nucleotides: TGTGCCAGCCCCCGCACTAGCGGGGGCCTACGGTCCTACGAGCAGTACTTC. Translating it yields CASPRTSGGLRSYEQYF. The V and J genes are TRBV6-7 and TRBJ2-7, with TRBD2 matching over 11 bases. TRBV6-7 is known as an ORF, though its function is uncertain. CDR3 length equals 17 residues. Trimming removed 8 bases from V and 1 base from J; junction bases left unmatched: 13.

This clone was seen a single time. The chain joins TRBV25-1 to TRBJ2-3, with TRBD2 as a possible D gene (5 bases). This CDR3 is 13 amino acids long. The germline gives CDR1 MGHDK, CDR2 SYGVNS. V was shortened by 7 bases and J by 4 bases, with 12 bases between the two germline ends. The CDR3 coding sequence is TGTGCCAGCACCCCAGCGGCGGCAGATACGCAGTATTTT. Amino acids: CASTPAAADTQYF.

The V and J genes are TRBV5-8 and TRBJ2-3; 7 nucleotides line up with TRBD1. Germline V gene data show CDR1 as SGHTS and CDR2 as YDEGEE. This CDR3 spans 16 amino acids. The ends lost 4 bases at V and 2 bases at J; junction bases unmatched: 10. DNA of the CDR3: TGTGCCAGCAGCCATCCCCAGGGGGACCCCACAGATACGCAGTATTTT. Its translation is CASSHPQGDPTDTQYF.

The chain couples TRBV20-1 to TRBJ2-3; 10 positions match TRBD2. With V trimmed by 3 bases and J by 7 bases, 7 bases remained unmatched. This CDR3 has 14 amino acids. Germline assignment: CDR1 DFQATT and CDR2 SNEGSKA (reference sequence). CDR3 bases: TGCAGTGCTAGTCCGAGCGGGGGGGCCAATACGCAGTATTTT. This encodes CSASPSGGANTQYF.

V gene TRBV19 combines with J gene TRBJ1-2, with 7 bases matching TRBD1. Losses at the gene ends were 3 bases for V and 4 bases for J; bases not matched to a gene: 8. The CDR3 is 15 amino acids. Germline-derived CDR1 and CDR2 are LNHDA and SQIVND (reference sequence). CDR3 protein: CASSIGAGGFYGYTF. In DNA form, the CDR3 reads TGTGCCAGTAGTATCGGGGCAGGGGGTTTCTATGGCTACACCTTC.

The chain carries TRBV7-9 and TRBJ2-5; tentative D call: TRBD1 (6 bases). V shed 8 bases and J shed 6 bases, with 13 bases lying between them. Germline V gene sequence: CDR1 SEHNR, CDR2 FQNEAQ (reference sequence). The CDR3 length is 12 residues. The CDR3 region is CASRQGLKTQYF. CDR3 coding DNA: TGTGCCAGCCGCCAGGGGCTTAAGACCCAGTACTTC.

The CDR3: CASKVTSGTDTQYF. CDR3 in DNA: TGTGCCAGTAAGGTGACTAGCGGCACAGATACGCAGTATTTT. This sequence joins TRBV19 and TRBJ2-3, with 8 bases matching TRBD2. The V segment lost 7 bases and the J segment 1 base; nucleotides outside the gene matches: 4. Germline V gives CDR1 LNHDA, CDR2 SQIVND (reference sequence). The CDR3 extends over 14 amino acids.

The chain employs TRBV5-1 and TRBJ1-1, with D tentatively TRBD1 (6 bases). Germline V gene data show CDR1 as SGHRS and CDR2 as YFSETQ. This CDR3 is 14 amino acids long. Trimming stripped 0 bases from V and 4 bases from J, with 10 bases between. CDR3 nucleotide sequence: TGCGCCAGCAGCTTGGGGGACATCTTCACTGAAGCTTTCTTT. Encoded protein: CASSLGDIFTEAFF.

The V and J genes are TRBV2 and TRBJ2-7; 8 bases fit TRBD1. This CDR3 is built from 14 residues. Trimming removed 4 bases from V and 3 bases from J; junction bases left unmatched: 5. CDR1 and CDR2 from the germline V gene are SNHLY and FYNNEI. The CDR3 loop reads CASSVDRASYEQYF. In DNA form, the CDR3 reads TGTGCCAGCAGTGTGGACAGGGCAAGCTACGAGCAGTACTTC. The full variable domain, completed using reference TRBV2 and TRBJ2-7, is EPEVTQTPSHQVTQMGQEVILRCVPISNHLYFYWYRQILGQKVEFLVSFYNNEISEKSEIFDDQFSVERPDGSNFTLKIRSTKLEDSAMYFCASSVDRASYEQYFGPGTRLTVT.

The CDR3 DNA sequence: TGTGCCAGCAGTGCACTAGCGGGGGGGCCTGGCGAGCAGTACTTC. The encoded protein is CASSALAGGPGEQYF. This chain joins TRBV2 and TRBJ2-7; TRBD2 agrees at 13 bases. This CDR3 comprises 15 residues. V shed 4 bases and J 6 bases; nucleotides not matched to a gene: 6. Germline assignment: CDR1 SNHLY and CDR2 FYNNEI. The whole variable domain, remainder taken from reference TRBV2 and TRBJ2-7, is EPEVTQTPSHQVTQMGQEVILRCVPISNHLYFYWYRQILGQKVEFLVSFYNNEISEKSEIFDDQFSVERPDGSNFTLKIRSTKLEDSAMYFCASSALAGGPGEQYFGPGTRLTVT.

The chain is built from TRBV5-5 and TRBJ2-5; 8 nucleotides agree with TRBD2. V lost 0 bases, J lost 6 bases, and 7 bases stayed unmatched. CDR1 and CDR2 (germline): SGHKS, YYEKEE (reference sequence). This CDR3 comprises 15 residues. CDR3 DNA sequence: TGTGCCAGCAGCTTGGTTGCGGGGGGATGGCAGACCCAGTACTTC. It specifies CASSLVAGGWQTQYF.

This chain uses TRBV6-5 with TRBJ2-6; D is ambiguous. This CDR3 region has 16 residues. The V gene's germline CDR1 is MNHEY and CDR2 SVGAGI. With 2 bases removed from V and 0 bases from J, the gap between germline ends came to 8 bases. The CDR3 spells CASSYPTPSGANVLTF. In nucleotides, the CDR3 is TGTGCCAGCAGTTACCCGACACCCTCTGGGGCCAACGTCCTGACTTTC.

This chain joins TRBV19 and TRBJ2-6; a possible D gene is TRBD2 (6 bases). The CDR3 spans 14 residues. The V gene's germline CDR1 is LNHDA and CDR2 SQIVND (reference sequence). Deletions cut 7 bases from V and 4 bases from J, with 11 bases between. CDR3 coding DNA: TGTGCCAGTAAGGAGGGTTCGGGGGCCAACGTCCTGACTTTC. Encoded protein: CASKEGSGANVLTF.

This clone turned up a few times. The V gene is TRBV7-2, the J gene TRBJ1-1; 7 bases are shared with TRBD1. J lost 4 bases, V lost 2 bases, and 4 bases had no gene match. Per germline, CDR1 SGHTA and CDR2 FQGNSA. The CDR3 length is 14 residues. This CDR3 is CASSLRQGVTEAFF. In nucleotides, the CDR3 is TGTGCCAGCAGCTTAAGGCAGGGGGTCACTGAAGCTTTCTTT.

The chain joins TRBV7-9 to TRBJ1-2, with TRBD1 identical over 7 bases. The germline V gene has CDR1 SEHNR and CDR2 FQNEAQ (reference sequence). The CDR3 is 18 amino acids. With 5 bases clipped from V and 9 bases from J, the junction kept 24 bases outside the gene matches. The CDR3 loop reads CASSPGKDRLVPRGSYTF. Here the CDR3 DNA reads TGTGCCAGCAGCCCAGGAAAGGACAGGTTGGTGCCTCGCGGGAGCTACACCTTC.

The chain recombines TRBV7-9 with TRBJ1-2; D perhaps matches TRBD1 (5 bases). Germline CDR1 is SEHNR and CDR2 is FQNEAQ (reference sequence). Trimming removed 2 bases at V and 6 bases at J, with 10 bases between. The CDR3 is 13 residues long. This CDR3 is CASSLLQGHGYTF. CDR3 bases: TGTGCCAGCAGCTTACTGCAGGGTCATGGCTACACCTTC.

V usage is TRBV21-1 and J usage is TRBJ1-1. TRBV21-1 is a recognized pseudogene. This CDR3 comprises 14 residues. The CDR3 is CASSPHRQCLAAFF. The CDR3 DNA is TGTGCCAGCAGCCCCCATCGGCAGTGTCTAGCCGCTTTCTTT.

V usage is TRBV6-4 and J usage is TRBJ2-7; weak D call: TRBD2 (5 bases). V dropped 0 bases and J dropped 6 bases, with 15 bases sitting between them. CDR3 size: 15 residues. CDR1 MRHNA and CDR2 SNTAGT come from the germline V gene. The CDR3 DNA is TGTGCCAGCAGTGACTCGAGAGGGATAAGAATCGAGCAGTACTTC. This gives the protein CASSDSRGIRIEQYF.

The gene calls are TRBV19 and TRBJ2-7; possibly TRBD1 for D (5 bases). CDR1 is LNHDA and CDR2 is SQIVND in the germline V gene (reference sequence). Trimming took 5 bases from V and 3 from J, leaving 14 bases between them. The CDR3 runs to 14 residues. Here the CDR3 DNA reads TGTGCCAGTAGTCTCCACGCAGGGAACTACGAGCAGTACTTC. Translation gives CASSLHAGNYEQYF.

Notes on this clone: A junction boundary mismatches the germline segment, possibly from a read error. This chain uses TRBV6-5 with TRBJ1-2; D is perhaps TRBD1 (5 bases). The CDR3 has 13 residues. CDR1 and CDR2 from the germline V gene are MNHEY and SVGAGI. The CDR3 is CASSYGAKYGYTF. CDR3 bases: TGTGCCAGCAGTTACGGGGCTAAGTATGGCTACACCTTC.

The chain couples TRBV2 to TRBJ2-1; a possible D gene is TRBD1 (6 bases). CDR1 SNHLY and CDR2 FYNNEI come from the germline V gene. This CDR3 region has 16 residues. V gave up 7 bases and J gave up 0 bases, with 16 bases separating them. CDR3 DNA: TGTGCCAGCAAATTACAACAGGGCAGCTCCTACAATGAGCAGTTCTTC. It specifies CASKLQQGSSYNEQFF.

This clone has just a few counts. V usage is TRBV5-6 and J usage is TRBJ2-3, with 10 bases that match TRBD2. The germline V gene has CDR1 SGHDT and CDR2 YYEEEE. The CDR3 consists of 19 residues. J lost 0 bases, V lost 4 bases, and 14 bases had no gene match. CDR3 protein: CASSLIPGLATPSTDTQYF. The DNA for the CDR3 is TGTGCCAGCAGCCTGATCCCGGGACTAGCGACCCCTAGCACAGATACGCAGTATTTT. The entire variable domain, with the rest obtained from reference TRBV5-6 and TRBJ2-3, is as follows: DAGVTQSPTHLIKTRGQQVTLRCSPKSGHDTVSWYQQALGQGPQFIFQYYEEEERQRGNFPDRFSGHQFPNYSSELNVNALLLGDSALYLCASSLIPGLATPSTDTQYFGPGTRLTVL.

This chain joins TRBV7-8 and TRBJ2-3, with 13 bases identical to TRBD2. The CDR3 extends over 17 amino acids. The J segment lost 1 base and the V segment lost 2 bases, leaving 3 bases of the junction unmatched. Germline V gene lookup returns CDR1 SGHVS and CDR2 FQNEAQ. CDR3 amino acids: CASSLRTSGGRTDTQYF. CDR3 in DNA: TGTGCCAGCAGCTTAAGGACTAGCGGGGGCCGCACAGATACGCAGTATTTT.

This clone was observed once. The chain recombines TRBV9 with TRBJ1-2; 7 nucleotides match TRBD1. This CDR3 region has 15 residues. Germline V gene lookup returns CDR1 SGDLS and CDR2 YYNGEE. V was pared by 4 bases and J by 4 bases, with 10 bases of the junction left unmatched. The CDR3 DNA sequence: TGTGCCAGCAGCCCTACACAGGGGAGGACCTATGGCTACACCTTC. Translating gives CASSPTQGRTYGYTF.

This sequence joins TRBV3-1 (or the pseudogene TRBV3-2) and TRBJ1-2; D not certain. V was trimmed by 5 bases and J by 8 bases, leaving 15 bases between them. The CDR3 totals 13 residues. CDR1 is LGHDT, CDR2 YNNKEL, per germline (reference sequence). This chain's CDR3 is CASSWRSGGGYTF. The CDR3 DNA reads as TGTGCCAGCAGCTGGAGGTCCGGCGGGGGCTACACCTTC.

The chain uses TRBV5-6 and TRBJ2-3; D remains ambiguous. The CDR3 covers 15 residues. V lost 0 bases, J lost 3 bases, and 11 bases lay in between. Per the germline V gene, CDR1 is SGHDT and CDR2 is YYEEEE. CDR3 DNA: TGTGCCAGCAGCTTGGGCGTGAGGAAGACAGATACGCAGTATTTT. Its translation is CASSLGVRKTDTQYF.

This sequence joins TRBV10-3 and TRBJ1-5; 10 bases are shared with TRBD1. The trim removed 5 bases at V and 4 bases at J, leaving 5 bases unmatched. This CDR3 has 15 residues. Germline CDR1 reads ENHRY; CDR2 reads SYGVKD. The CDR3 spells CAISPDRGSNQPQHF. The DNA for the CDR3 is TGTGCCATCAGTCCGGACAGGGGGTCTAATCAGCCCCAGCATTTT.

This rearrangement joins TRBV3-1 (or the pseudogene TRBV3-2) to TRBJ1-3, with 10 bases that match TRBD1. Germline CDR1 and CDR2: LGHDT and YNNKEL (reference sequence). This CDR3 is 16 amino acids long. The J segment lost 5 bases and the V segment lost 4 bases, leaving 8 bases of the junction unmatched. CDR3 in DNA: TGTGCCAGCAGCCCCCGGGACAGGGGCGCTAGAAACACCATATATTTT. This codes for CASSPRDRGARNTIYF.

The chain joins TRBV24-1 to TRBJ2-6, with TRBD1 identical over 12 bases. The CDR3 contains 16 residues. CDR1 KGHDR and CDR2 SFDVKD come from the germline V gene. V shed 5 bases, J shed 6 bases, and the junction held 4 bases outside the gene matches. CDR3 in DNA: TGTGCCACCAGTGGTGGGACAGGGGGCAAGGCCAACGTCCTGACTTTC. Its translation is CATSGGTGGKANVLTF.

The chain links TRBV30 to TRBJ1-1, with D perhaps TRBD1 (5 bases). V lost 1 base, J lost 4 bases, and 10 bases lay in between. Germline CDR1 and CDR2: GTSNPN and SVGIG (reference sequence). The CDR3 runs 13 residues. The CDR3 region has the DNA TGTGCCTGGAGTGAAACAGGAGTCACTGAAGCTTTCTTT. This gives the protein CAWSETGVTEAFF.

The chain carries TRBV9 and TRBJ1-4; TRBD1 agrees at 11 bases. The CDR3 sequence is 16 residues long. V gave up 4 bases and J gave up 4 bases; unmatched junction bases: 6. Germline V gene lookup returns CDR1 SGDLS and CDR2 YYNGEE. CDR3 nucleotide sequence: TGTGCCAGCAGCCTCCGGGACAGGGGGGGTAATGAAAAACTGTTTTTT. Amino acid sequence: CASSLRDRGGNEKLFF.